This T cell receptor (beta chain) is drawn from a study of T-cell reconstitution after alpha-beta-depleted transplantation in children. Using unique molecular identifiers, the investigators prepared the TCRbeta library. TCRdb re-called the PCR reads with MiXCR, one entry per CDR3 protein. Among fewer than 700,000 distinct CDR3 sequences listed, approximately 12% were seen once. J gave up 4 bases and V 4 bases, and 4 bases lay outside the gene matches. The germline gives CDR1 SGHTA, CDR2 FQGNSA. The CDR3 sequence is 15 residues long. Study-level findings and limits: One year post-transplant, T-cell counts and diversity were largely derived from T cells produced anew. Surviving recipient T cells and intrathymic progenitors accounted for some patients' high TCRbeta diversity at day 60. The origin of alpha-beta T cells about two months after transplant was reportedly several hundred expanded graft clones.

This clonotype was detected ten times or more. Antigen specificity is unknown. The specimen comprised PBMCs, mostly from graft donor cells, sampled 360 days after TCRalphabeta/CD19-depleted stem cell transplant. The chain carries TRBV7-2 and TRBJ2-1; TRBD2 matches 10 bases. This receptor was obtained from a male patient under 18 who had a stem cell transplant for acute myeloid leukemia, so the T cells may come from the graft donor. This chain's CDR3 is CASSSSGGPYNEQFF. The CDR3 bases are TGTGCCAGCAGCTCTAGCGGGGGCCCTTACAATGAGCAGTTCTTC.